The 30 T cell receptor beta chains given below trace back to one sample, sequenced in a study of blood T cells in healthy people across ages. A second PCR of roughly 7 to 11 cycles used a sample-barcoded 5' primer and a J-beta primer mix. Using its own MiXCR run on the 5' RACE reads, TCRdb lists one record per CDR3 protein. This table has over a million distinct CDR3 sequences, about 23% appearing once. These data also featured in a second study, about T cells of mothers and their children.

Material for sequencing was blood. Receptor source: a girl aged 2 to 10 in good health.

This clonotype was recorded a few times. This rearrangement joins TRBV7-9 to TRBJ1-5; the D is unclear. This CDR3 is built from 14 residues. CDR1 is SEHNR, CDR2 FQNEAQ, per germline (reference sequence). Trimming left V 4 bases short and J 7 bases short, with 14 bases between. CDR3 amino acids: CASSSSPGKQPQHF. The CDR3 DNA follows: TGTGCCAGCAGCTCCTCGCCAGGTAAACAGCCCCAGCATTTT. The entire variable domain, with the rest obtained from reference TRBV7-9 and TRBJ1-5, is as follows: DTGVSQNPRHKITKRGQNVTFRCDPISEHNRLYWYRQTLGQGPEFLTYFQNEAQLEKSRLLSDRFSAERPKGSFSTLEIQRTEQGDSAMYLCASSSSPGKQPQHFGDGTRLSIL.

This clonotype was counted a few times. The V call is TRBV4-2, the J call TRBJ2-5, with unresolved D. Between the trimmed V and J ends, which lost 2 bases and 5 bases, there was a span of 3 bases. The CDR3 loop spans 11 amino acids. Germline CDR1 is LGHNA and CDR2 is YNFKEQ. CDR3 loop: CASSQHETQYF. The CDR3 bases are TGTGCCAGCAGCCAACACGAGACCCAGTACTTC.

This clonotype has just a few counts. CDR3 nucleotides: TGTGCCAGCAGCTTACCGGGGCCGAACACTGAAGCTTTCTTT. The encoded protein is CASSLPGPNTEAFF. This chain joins TRBV11-3 and TRBJ1-1; a possible D gene is TRBD1 (5 bases). V was cut by 2 bases and J by 1 base, with 8 bases left in between. The CDR3 is 14 amino acids. Germline V gene lookup returns CDR1 SGHNT and CDR2 YENEEA.

The CDR3 DNA follows: TGTGCCAGCAGCTCCAGGACGGAACACTTTAATGAAAAACTGTTTTTT. Its translation is CASSSRTEHFNEKLFF. The rearrangement joins TRBV7-9 to TRBJ1-4; D gene uncertain. V lost 4 bases to trimming and J lost 4 bases, with 16 bases between them. This CDR3 comprises 16 residues. The germline V gene has CDR1 SEHNR and CDR2 FQNEAQ (reference sequence).

V and J are TRBV2 and TRBJ1-1, with D unresolved. V shed 11 bases and J shed 2 bases, with 18 bases lying between them. Per the germline V gene, CDR1 is SNHLY and CDR2 is FYNNEI. There are 14 residues in the CDR3. The CDR3 region has the DNA TGTGCCTATATACCGGGCGTCGGTAACACTGAAGCTTTCTTT. This sequence encodes CAYIPGVGNTEAFF.

This clonotype was seen a handful of times. The rearrangement links TRBV5-1 to TRBJ2-6, with 8 bases fitting TRBD2. V lost 4 bases and J lost 0; bases outside the gene matches: 6. This CDR3 contains 17 residues. The V gene's germline CDR1 is SGHRS and CDR2 YFSETQ. CDR3 sequence reads: CASSHSGALSGANVLTF. The CDR3 region has the DNA TGCGCCAGCAGCCATAGCGGGGCCCTCTCTGGGGCCAACGTCCTGACTTTC.

This clonotype was counted a few times. CDR3 sequence reads: CSAGTGTGFTYSNQPQHF. The CDR3, as DNA: TGCAGTGCTGGGACCGGGACAGGCTTCACTTATAGCAATCAGCCCCAGCATTTT. The rearrangement links TRBV20-1 to TRBJ1-5; 8 bases match TRBD1. This CDR3 is 18 amino acids long. Per germline, CDR1 DFQATT and CDR2 SNEGSKA (reference sequence). V dropped 5 bases and J dropped 0; count of bases not matched to a gene: 15.

The chain combines TRBV7-2 with TRBJ2-3; maybe TRBD1 (6 bases). V lost 2 bases and J lost 5, with 14 bases in between. This CDR3 has 15 residues. Germline V gives CDR1 SGHTA, CDR2 FQGNSA. CDR3 bases: TGTGCCAGCAGCTTATGGGGCCTAGGGGGAGATACGCAGTATTTT. Protein: CASSLWGLGGDTQYF.

The V gene is TRBV20-1, the J gene TRBJ2-3; TRBD2 aligns across 8 bases. Trimming removed 0 bases from V and 0 bases from J; junction bases left unmatched: 5. CDR3 length: 16 residues. Germline CDR1 and CDR2: DFQATT and SNEGSKA (reference sequence). The CDR3: CSARDLLADSTDTQYF. CDR3 coding DNA: TGCAGTGCTAGAGATCTACTAGCGGATAGCACAGATACGCAGTATTTT.

This clonotype was picked up a small number of times. The J gene is TRBJ2-7, the V gene TRBV11-1; no definite D call. The CDR3 loop spans 13 amino acids. Germline loops: CDR1 SGHAT, CDR2 FQDESV (reference sequence). V lost 6 bases and J lost 2, with 11 bases in between. CDR3 coding DNA: TGTGCCAGCAGACTTCATTTAACCTACGAGCAGTACTTC. This translates into CASRLHLTYEQYF.

Notes on this clonotype: Mismatch with germline at one junction end may stem from a read error. CDR3 sequence: CASSRGNIRLEHTGELFF. CDR3 coding DNA: TGCGCCAGCAGCCGAGGAAACATCCGACTAGAACACACCGGGGAGTTGTTTTTT. The chain recombines TRBV4-1 with TRBJ2-2, with D possibly TRBD2 on 6 matching bases. The CDR3 length is 18 residues. The germline V gene has CDR1 MGHRA and CDR2 YSYEKL.

The sample holds a few counts of this clonotype. V is TRBV7-9 and J is TRBJ2-7, with D uncertain. CDR1 is SEHNR, CDR2 FQNEAQ, per germline (reference sequence). V was cut by 5 bases and J by 5 bases, with 10 bases left in between. This CDR3 is 12 amino acids long. Here the CDR3 DNA reads TGTGCCAGCAGCCTGAACCGGGACGAGCAGTACTTC. Translation gives CASSLNRDEQYF.

V and J are TRBV28 and TRBJ2-7, with TRBD2 matching over 7 bases. Germline V gene lookup returns CDR1 MDHEN and CDR2 SYDVKM. Trimming took 11 bases from V and 5 from J; bases not matched to a gene: 18. The CDR3 has 15 amino acids. In nucleotides, the CDR3 is TGTGCCTGCTCCGGGGAGGGCCTATTATCCCACGAGCAGTACTTC. Amino acids: CACSGEGLLSHEQYF.

This chain links TRBV4-1 with TRBJ2-1, with 8 bases lining up with TRBD2. Germline values: CDR1 MGHRA, CDR2 YSYEKL. The trim removed 2 bases at V and 1 base at J, leaving 7 bases unmatched. This CDR3 comprises 17 residues. The CDR3, as DNA: TGCGCCAGCAGCCAAACCCAAACTAGCGGATCCTACAATGAGCAGTTCTTC. As protein: CASSQTQTSGSYNEQFF.

This clonotype was seen only a few times. J is TRBJ1-2 and V is TRBV14, with D unresolved. V lost 0 bases, J lost 4 bases, and 12 bases lay in between. The CDR3 length is 15 residues. Per germline, CDR1 SGHDN and CDR2 FVKESK. DNA for the CDR3: TGTGCCAGCAGCCAAGACAGGATGGGGAGCTATGGCTACACCTTC. It encodes CASSQDRMGSYGYTF.

The CDR3 nucleotides read TGTGCCAGCAGCTCGGTTGGGAACTACGAGCAGTACTTC. Translation: CASSSVGNYEQYF. This chain links TRBV7-9 with TRBJ2-7; no clear D. CDR1 and CDR2 from the germline V gene are SEHNR and FQNEAQ (reference sequence). This CDR3 has 13 amino acids. Trimming shortened V by 4 bases and J by 3 bases, and 10 bases separated the two germline ends.

The rearrangement links TRBV6-2 or TRBV6-3 to TRBJ2-5; no reliable D call. The J call may not be correct, given that the DNA end is closer to TRBJ2-7. The CDR3 consists of 14 residues. CDR1 MNHEY and CDR2 SVGEGT come from the germline V gene. The CDR3 DNA reads as TGTGCCAGCAGATCTCTCGCCACCTCCTACGAGCAGTACTTC. Translating it yields CASRSLATSYEQYF.

Details on this clonotype: One junction end disagrees with the germline gene, perhaps due to a read error. The chain links TRBV12-3 or TRBV12-4 to TRBJ2-1; the match to TRBD2 covers 8 bases. The CDR3 is 13 residues long. CDR3 sequence (DNA): TGTGCCAGCAGTCGGACTAGCTTGGGTGAGCAGTTTTTC. This translates into CASSRTSLGEQFF.

This clonotype has more than one count but fewer than ten. The V and J genes are TRBV7-9 and TRBJ1-1; D ambiguous. The ends were cut back, 4 bases at V and 3 bases at J, with 9 bases in the middle. The CDR3 totals 13 residues. Germline V lookup: CDR1 SEHNR, CDR2 FQNEAQ (reference sequence). CDR3: CASSSPWDTEAFF. The CDR3 DNA sequence: TGTGCCAGCAGCTCGCCGTGGGACACTGAAGCTTTCTTT.

The rearrangement links TRBV6-5 to TRBJ1-1; D is unresolved. This CDR3 is built from 14 residues. The V gene lost 0 bases and the J gene lost 6 bases, with 11 bases spanning the gap. CDR1 and CDR2 from the germline V gene are MNHEY and SVGAGI. CDR3: CASSYSGGGAEAFF. The CDR3 DNA is TGTGCCAGCAGTTACTCGGGTGGAGGCGCTGAAGCTTTCTTT.

V and J are TRBV4-3 and TRBJ1-1, with 7 bases matching TRBD1. V shed 4 bases, J shed 1 base, and the junction held 9 bases outside the gene matches. The CDR3 is made up of 16 amino acids. Germline CDR1 LGHNA, CDR2 YSLEER. The CDR3 is CASSRTPGQRNTEAFF. DNA for the CDR3: TGCGCCAGCAGCCGGACTCCGGGACAGAGGAACACTGAAGCTTTCTTT.

This clonotype was recorded a few times. An end of the junction differs from the germline gene, which may be a read error. The chain combines TRBV3-1 with TRBJ1-3; no clear D gene. This CDR3 comprises 13 residues. The germline V gene has CDR1 LGHDT and CDR2 YNNKEL (reference sequence). The chain's CDR3 is CTSSQGIRNTIYF. CDR3 bases: TGTACCAGCAGCCAAGGAATTCGAAACACCATATATTTT.

There are a few counts of this clonotype. The chain is built from TRBV28 and TRBJ1-3; 10 bases line up with TRBD1. J was trimmed by 7 bases and V by 6 bases; bases with no gene match: 3. CDR3 length: 13 residues. Germline CDR1 MDHEN, CDR2 SYDVKM. The CDR3 reads CASRRQGANTIYF. In DNA, the CDR3 is TGTGCCAGCAGAAGACAGGGGGCGAACACCATATATTTT.

The V and J genes are TRBV20-1 and TRBJ1-5, with 7 bases fitting TRBD1. Germline CDR1 DFQATT, CDR2 SNEGSKA (reference sequence). The CDR3 is 13 residues long. V lost 4 bases and J lost 4; bases outside the gene matches: 4. The CDR3 region has the DNA TGCAGTGCTATTGGGACAGAGAATCAGCCCCAGCATTTT. Its protein is CSAIGTENQPQHF.

This clonotype was counted only a few times. V and J are TRBV29-1 and TRBJ2-3; D not certain. Trimming shortened V by 4 bases and J by 3 bases, and 20 bases separated the two germline ends. The CDR3 has 16 residues. Germline CDR1 reads SQVTM; CDR2 reads ANQGSEA. CDR3 sequence: CSVVPLDLALTDTQYF. The CDR3 nucleotides are TGCAGCGTTGTACCCCTCGACTTAGCCCTTACAGATACGCAGTATTTT.

This clonotype has just a few counts. The CDR3 bases are TGCGCCAGCAGCTTGTGGCAGTCGAGCTCCTACGAGCAGTACTTC. Protein product: CASSLWQSSSYEQYF. The rearrangement links TRBV5-1 to TRBJ2-7; D is unclear. This CDR3 is built from 15 residues. Per germline, CDR1 SGHRS and CDR2 YFSETQ. V lost 1 base to trimming and J lost 0 bases, with 11 bases between them.

In its sample, this clonotype was seen a few times. The J gene is TRBJ1-1, the V gene TRBV6-6; D possibly corresponds to TRBD1 (6 bases). The germline CDR1 and CDR2 sequences are MNHNY and SVGAGI (reference sequence). This CDR3 comprises 14 residues. The V gene lost 6 bases and the J gene lost 4 bases, with 15 bases spanning the gap. The CDR3 is CASSRGGGGTEAFF. The CDR3 DNA is TGTGCCAGCAGCCGAGGGGGGGGAGGCACTGAAGCTTTCTTT.

Only a few counts were recorded for this clonotype. This chain connects TRBV10-3 to TRBJ2-1; D call uncertain. Germline V gene data show CDR1 as ENHRY and CDR2 as SYGVKD. The ends were cut back, 7 bases at V and 5 bases at J, with 9 bases in the middle. This CDR3 region has 12 residues. This CDR3 is CAITTANNEQFF. In DNA form, the CDR3 reads TGTGCCATCACTACCGCGAACAATGAGCAGTTCTTC.

The V and J genes are TRBV7-2 and TRBJ2-3; TRBD2 might be the D (6 bases). V lost 1 base and J 5 bases, leaving 10 bases between the germline ends. From germline, CDR1 is SGHTA and CDR2 FQGNSA. The CDR3 is 14 residues long. In DNA form, the CDR3 reads TGTGCCAGCAGCTTAGGGAGGGGAGGAGATACGCAGTATTTT. Translating it yields CASSLGRGGDTQYF.

Many counts were recorded for this clonotype. This chain connects TRBV7-6 to TRBJ1-6; TRBD1 matches 9 bases. Germline values: CDR1 SGHVS, CDR2 FNYEAQ. This CDR3 comprises 15 residues. V trimming: 6 bases; J trimming: 0 bases; junction bases outside the gene matches: 0. CDR3 region: CASRTGGSYNSPLHF. DNA for the CDR3: TGTGCCAGCAGGACAGGGGGCTCCTATAATTCACCCCTCCACTTT.